The text below deals with one TCR beta chain. Germline assignment: CDR1 LGHNA and CDR2 YNFKEQ. V was trimmed by 3 bases and J by 10 bases, leaving 24 bases between them. The CDR3 length is 17 residues. These data belong to a study of technical replicates of blood from a handful of donors. The assay was immunoSEQ multiplex PCR, and TCRdb's table has in-frame clones only and misses some. The sample carries about 75,000 clones, around 97% recorded once. Sequencing was performed on T cells isolated from PBMCs. The source is a human donor in good health. V is TRBV4-2 and J is TRBJ1-4; maybe TRBD1 (6 bases). The CDR3 DNA reads as TGTGCCAGCAGCCATCAAACCAGGGACCCCCGAGGGGGAAAACTGTTTTTT. It yields the protein CASSHQTRDPRGGKLFF.